The 31 T cell receptor beta chains presented below share a single source sample, sequenced in a study of cytomegalovirus exposure and HLA in healthy donors. 60 Vbeta and 13 Jbeta primers were used in PCR. Sequencing used immunoSEQ multiplex PCR; TCRdb keeps in-frame clones, though not all of them. The repertoire holds 200,000 to 250,000 clones, with about 88% as singletons. Specimen: PBMCs. The origin of the receptors is a girl aged 2-10 years in good health and CMV-seronegative.

This chain connects TRBV30 to TRBJ2-2; 11 bases are shared with TRBD2. CDR1 GTSNPN and CDR2 SVGIG come from the germline V gene (reference sequence). CDR3 length: 17 amino acids. V dropped 0 bases and J dropped 6; count of bases not matched to a gene: 9. CDR3 DNA: TGTGCCTGGAGTGTACTTCGTACTAGCGGGAGTGCCGGGGAGCTGTTTTTT. Protein sequence: CAWSVLRTSGSAGELFF.

The chain is built from TRBV10-1 and TRBJ1-2; 7 positions agree with TRBD1. In germline, CDR1 is WNHNN, CDR2 SYGVQD (reference sequence). J was trimmed by 0 bases and V by 0 bases; bases with no gene match: 16. CDR3 size: 20 residues. The CDR3 is CASSESTGPGTAKANYGYTF. In DNA, the CDR3 is TGCGCCAGCAGTGAGTCGACTGGCCCCGGGACAGCTAAGGCTAACTATGGCTACACCTTC.

The chain carries TRBV5-1 and TRBJ2-2, with D tentatively TRBD1 (6 bases). The V end lost 4 bases, the J end lost 6 bases, and 19 bases lay between the germline ends. This CDR3 is 16 amino acids long. Germline lookup yields CDR1 SGHRS and CDR2 YFSETQ. This chain's CDR3 is CASSAVDSLESGELFF. The CDR3 region has the DNA TGCGCCAGCAGCGCGGTGGACAGCCTAGAATCCGGGGAGCTGTTTTTT.

This clone was seen more than once but under ten times. V and J are TRBV5-1 and TRBJ2-3, with 7 positions matching TRBD2. The ends lost 3 bases at V and 4 bases at J; junction bases unmatched: 5. Germline V lookup: CDR1 SGHRS, CDR2 YFSETQ. There are 14 residues in the CDR3. CDR3 residues: CASSWRAGADTQYF. CDR3 DNA: TGCGCCAGCAGCTGGAGGGCGGGAGCAGATACGCAGTATTTT.

The J gene is TRBJ2-7, the V gene TRBV5-6; 11 bases align to TRBD1. CDR3 length: 14 amino acids. Germline lookup yields CDR1 SGHDT and CDR2 YYEEEE. With 5 bases clipped from V and 4 bases from J, the junction kept 5 bases outside the gene matches. The CDR3 DNA follows: TGTGCCAGCAGACCCGGACAGGGGGCTTACGAGCAGTACTTC. Its translation is CASRPGQGAYEQYF.

V usage is TRBV21-1 and J usage is TRBJ1-5; the tabulated D call, TRBD1, remains unverified against the DNA. TRBV21-1 is a recognized pseudogene. This CDR3 spans 16 amino acids. The CDR3 nucleotides are TGTGCCAGCAGCCCTGGGGAGGAGGGGGCGGTTCAGCCCCAGCATTTT. This translates into CASSPGEEGAVQPQHF.

The V gene is TRBV4-2, the J gene TRBJ2-3, with 10 bases that match TRBD2. J lost 4 bases, V lost 0 bases, and 10 bases had no gene match. The CDR3 length is 18 residues. The germline V gene has CDR1 LGHNA and CDR2 YNFKEQ. For the CDR3, the DNA is TGTGCCAGCAGCCAAGAGGTCCCTAGCGGGAGTAATGCAGATACGCAGTATTTT. It is translated as CASSQEVPSGSNADTQYF.

J is TRBJ2-7 and V is TRBV19, with TRBD1 matching over 10 bases. The germline gives CDR1 LNHDA, CDR2 SQIVND (reference sequence). The J segment lost 6 bases and the V segment lost 3 bases, leaving 8 bases of the junction unmatched. The CDR3 runs 15 residues. As DNA, the CDR3 is TGTGCCAGTAGTATCTTTCTTCGGACAGGGGGCGAGCAGTACTTC. It encodes CASSIFLRTGGEQYF.

This clone appeared a few times. V and J are TRBV5-1 and TRBJ2-7, with D tentatively TRBD1 (6 bases). Germline CDR1 and CDR2: SGHRS and YFSETQ. The CDR3 has 12 residues. V was pared by 0 bases and J by 10 bases, with 11 bases between. The CDR3 nucleotides are TGCGCCAGCAGCTTGGCCCAGGGACAACAGTACTTC. This gives the protein CASSLAQGQQYF.

The CDR3 DNA is TGTGCCAGCAGCAGGACAGGGGCCTATGGCTACACCTTC. Its protein product is CASSRTGAYGYTF. The J gene is TRBJ1-2, the V gene TRBV25-1; the match to TRBD1 covers 9 bases. Germline CDR1 is MGHDK and CDR2 is SYGVNS. The CDR3 length is 13 residues. Trimming took 6 bases from V and 4 from J; bases not matched to a gene: 3.

This chain joins TRBV7-9 and TRBJ2-4; D is ambiguous. From germline, CDR1 is SEHNR and CDR2 FQNEAQ (reference sequence). The length of the CDR3 is 16 residues. V lost 5 bases and J lost 3, with 17 bases in between. The CDR3 loop reads CASSATFSTDKNIQYF. The CDR3 DNA sequence: TGTGCCAGCAGCGCGACTTTTTCGACGGACAAAAACATTCAGTACTTC.

The chain joins TRBV7-3 to TRBJ2-3; perhaps TRBD2 as D (5 bases). Trimming cost V 5 bases and J 2 bases, with 14 bases left between them. CDR3 length equals 15 residues. Germline CDR1 and CDR2: SGHTA and FQGTGA. Here the CDR3 reads CASSPRAAFTDTQYF. The CDR3 coding sequence is TGTGCCAGCAGCCCGCGAGCGGCTTTCACAGATACGCAGTATTTT.

The V call is TRBV5-1, the J call TRBJ2-5, with 13 bases that match TRBD2. The J call may be mistaken, given a closer DNA end match to TRBJ2-7. The CDR3 runs 16 residues. Germline lookup yields CDR1 SGHRS and CDR2 YFSETQ. CDR3 region: CASSLAPTSGGNEQYF. CDR3 bases: TGCGCCAGCAGCTTGGCACCGACTAGCGGGGGGAACGAGCAGTACTTC.

V gene TRBV9 combines with J gene TRBJ2-7, with D tentatively TRBD1 (6 bases). There are 14 residues in the CDR3. In germline, CDR1 is SGDLS, CDR2 YYNGEE. Trimming took off 0 bases at V and 6 bases at J, with 13 bases between the two ends. The CDR3, as DNA: TGTGCCAGCAGCGTAGATCCAGGGGTGGGCGAGCAGTACTTC. It codes for CASSVDPGVGEQYF.

The V call is TRBV5-5, the J call TRBJ1-1; 10 bases map to TRBD1. The V gene's germline CDR1 is SGHKS and CDR2 YYEKEE (reference sequence). After removal of 4 bases from V and 4 bases from J, the junction contained 7 bases not matched to a gene. The CDR3 extends over 15 amino acids. CDR3 residues: CASSRGQGEATEAFF. CDR3 coding DNA: TGTGCCAGCAGCCGCGGACAGGGGGAAGCCACTGAAGCTTTCTTT. Filled out from reference TRBV5-5 and TRBJ1-1, the complete variable domain reads DAGVTQSPTHLIKTRGQQVTLRCSPISGHKSVSWYQQVLGQGPQFIFQYYEKEERGRGNFPDRFSARQFPNYSSELNVNALLLGDSALYLCASSRGQGEATEAFFGQGTRLTVV.

This chain uses TRBV11-2 with TRBJ2-1; TRBD2 matches at 10 bases. V shed 1 base and J 7 bases; nucleotides not matched to a gene: 4. Germline assignment: CDR1 SGHAT and CDR2 FQNNGV. The CDR3 loop spans 15 amino acids. In DNA, the CDR3 is TGTGCCAGCAGCTTAGGCAGCGGGAGGGAGAATGAGCAGTTCTTC. Translating gives CASSLGSGRENEQFF.

The rearrangement links TRBV10-1 to TRBJ2-1, with 11 positions matching TRBD2. Germline-derived CDR1 and CDR2 are WNHNN and SYGVQD (reference sequence). The V gene end was trimmed by 3 bases and the J gene end by 5 bases; junction bases not matched to a gene: 3. The CDR3 loop spans 15 amino acids. CDR3 amino acids: CASSEVAGGHNEQFF. The CDR3 DNA sequence: TGCGCCAGCAGTGAAGTAGCGGGGGGGCACAATGAGCAGTTCTTC.

This chain joins TRBV25-1 and TRBJ1-2, with a possible D match to TRBD1 (6 bases). Trimming removed 1 base from V and 3 bases from J, with 9 bases in between. CDR3 length: 14 residues. CDR1 and CDR2 (germline): MGHDK, SYGVNS. The CDR3 DNA reads TGTGCCAGCAGTGAATTGGACAGCCACTATGGCTACACCTTC. Its protein is CASSELDSHYGYTF.

This clone has only a few counts. One end of the junction is discordant with germline, which a read error may explain. The chain combines TRBV19 with TRBJ2-3; perhaps TRBD2 as D (6 bases). The germline V gene encodes CDR1 LNHDA and CDR2 SQIVND (reference sequence). The CDR3 extends over 14 amino acids. CDR3 DNA sequence: TGTGCCACTAGTAGCACGGGAGGCACAGATACGCAGTATTTT. This codes for CATSSTGGTDTQYF.

This rearrangement joins TRBV25-1 to TRBJ2-4; 9 bases are shared with TRBD1. The germline gives CDR1 MGHDK, CDR2 SYGVNS. CDR3 length equals 16 residues. Losses at the gene ends were 5 bases for V and 6 bases for J; bases not matched to a gene: 11. The CDR3 protein is CASSKTGGIVGNIQYF. The CDR3 coding sequence is TGTGCCAGCAGTAAGACAGGGGGGATTGTTGGAAACATTCAGTACTTC.

The chain has TRBV13 and TRBJ2-3, with D possibly TRBD2 on 5 matching bases. The CDR3 is 13 amino acids. Germline CDR1 is PRHDT and CDR2 is FYEKMQ (reference sequence). V lost 4 bases and J 5 bases, leaving 10 bases between the germline ends. The CDR3 sequence: CASSWTGEDTQYF. In DNA, the CDR3 is TGTGCCAGCAGCTGGACCGGGGAAGATACGCAGTATTTT.

The V call is TRBV4-2, the J call TRBJ2-1; TRBD1 might be the D (6 bases). Trimming removed 2 bases from V and 2 bases from J, with 13 bases in between. CDR3 length: 16 amino acids. CDR1 and CDR2 (germline): LGHNA, YNFKEQ. CDR3 region: CASSQSRDIPYNEQFF. The CDR3 DNA follows: TGTGCCAGCAGCCAATCCCGGGACATTCCCTACAATGAGCAGTTCTTC.

V gene TRBV28 combines with J gene TRBJ1-2, with D tentatively TRBD1 (5 bases). The CDR3 is 14 residues long. Trimming left V 11 bases short and J 0 bases short, with 16 bases between. CDR1 is MDHEN and CDR2 is SYDVKM in the germline V gene. The CDR3, as DNA: TGTGCCTCGTGGGACTTAGCGACTAACTATGGCTACACCTTC. It specifies CASWDLATNYGYTF.

V gene TRBV5-4 combines with J gene TRBJ1-1; D is ambiguous. Trimming took off 0 bases at V and 5 bases at J, with 2 bases between the two ends. Germline V CDR1 and CDR2: SGHNT, YYREEE (reference sequence). This CDR3 contains 11 residues. The CDR3 DNA is TGTGCCAGCAGCTTGGCAACTGAAGCTTTCTTT. Protein sequence: CASSLATEAFF.

The rearrangement links TRBV6-1 to TRBJ2-1; the match to TRBD2 covers 15 bases. The CDR3 loop spans 15 amino acids. V shed 6 bases, J shed 6 bases, and the junction held 3 bases outside the gene matches. Germline CDR1 is MNHNS and CDR2 is SASEGT. The chain's CDR3 is CASRGLAGGPNEQFF. The CDR3 DNA is TGTGCCAGCAGAGGACTAGCGGGGGGGCCCAATGAGCAGTTCTTC.

This clone appeared once. The rearrangement uses TRBV9 and TRBJ2-2; 9 bases align to TRBD1. The trim removed 4 bases at V and 5 bases at J, leaving 6 bases unmatched. Per germline, CDR1 SGDLS and CDR2 YYNGEE. The CDR3 is made up of 15 amino acids. CDR3: CASSLLDRGTGELFF. Written as DNA, the CDR3 is TGTGCCAGCAGCCTACTAGACAGGGGGACCGGGGAGCTGTTTTTT.

This chain links TRBV10-3 with TRBJ2-1; the match to TRBD2 covers 8 bases. CDR3 size: 16 residues. Trimming cost V 5 bases and J 1 base; bases outside gene matches: 7. CDR1 ENHRY and CDR2 SYGVKD come from the germline V gene. Written as DNA, the CDR3 is TGTGCCATCAGTACCTCCGGGACTAGTTCCTACAATGAGCAGTTCTTC. Translating gives CAISTSGTSSYNEQFF.

This clone was recorded only once. The chain recombines TRBV21-1 with TRBJ2-7; whether TRBD2, the table's D call, matches the DNA was not checked. TRBV21-1 is designated a pseudogene. CDR3 length equals 21 residues. The CDR3 region has the DNA TGTGCCAGCAGCAGCTGCGGGGCCGGGACTAGCGGGAGGGCCCGATTTTACGAGCAGTACTTC. Translated: CASSSCGAGTSGRARFYEQYF.

The gene calls are TRBV27 and TRBJ2-5, with unresolved D. The J call may be faulty, since TRBJ2-7 better matches the DNA end. CDR1 and CDR2 (germline): MNHEY, SMNVEV (reference sequence). The CDR3 totals 13 residues. The CDR3 loop is CASSPQASYEQYF. Written as DNA, the CDR3 is TGTGCCAGCAGTCCGCAGGCCTCCTACGAGCAGTACTTC.

This clone was seen only once. The chain joins TRBV5-4 to TRBJ2-3, with 7 nucleotides matching TRBD1. Unmatched junction bases numbered 6, after V lost 4 bases and J lost 4 bases. Germline CDR1 SGHNT, CDR2 YYREEE (reference sequence). The CDR3 runs 14 residues. CDR3: CASSRDRVADTQYF. CDR3 coding DNA: TGTGCCAGCAGCCGTGACAGGGTGGCAGATACGCAGTATTTT.

This clone has only one observation. The chain couples TRBV5-1 to TRBJ2-1; D possibly corresponds to TRBD1 (6 bases). Germline CDR1 is SGHRS and CDR2 is YFSETQ. V lost 4 bases and J lost 3, with 23 bases in between. This CDR3 is built from 18 residues. CDR3 nucleotides: TGCGCCAGCAGCGCCAAACACACAGGGACCCCCTTCTACAATGAGCAGTTCTTC. Residues: CASSAKHTGTPFYNEQFF.